The T cell receptor beta chain described here comes from a study of T cells after posttransplantation cyclophosphamide. Findings and caveats of the study: Recipient CMV seropositivity and CMV reactivation strongly tracked TRB clonality. Donor CD8+ memory clones often dominated recipient blood repertoires at later times. Skin or GI-infiltrating T cells shared few TRB sequences with blood.

The table came from immunoSEQ multiplex PCR; TCRdb's copy has only in-frame clones and leaves some out. The sample gives tens of thousands of clones, none seen only once, and the top ten clones hold roughly 2%. There are many counts of this clone. Antigen specificity is unknown. CDR1 is MNHEY, CDR2 SVGAGI, per germline. V trimming: 5 bases; J trimming: 5 bases; junction bases outside the gene matches: 9. The CDR3 loop spans 14 amino acids. On the day of bone marrow donation, the related graft donor provided peripheral blood. The sequencing sample was made of PBMCs. The rearrangement links TRBV6-5 to TRBJ2-7; 7 bases agree with TRBD1. This receptor was taken from a man aged 40-50 years in good health, CMV-negative, and a related stem cell transplant donor. The CDR3 coding sequence is TGTGCCAGCAGTCAGACAGGGAACCCCAACGAGCAGTACTTC. It codes for CASSQTGNPNEQYF.